The clone carrying this T cell receptor (beta chain) has a single count. The antigen remains unidentified. These data originate in a study of post-analysis software for immune sequencing data. Turning to the study itself: In terms of disease course, relapsing-remitting, secondary progressive and progressive-relapsing multiple sclerosis were included. Study-level results: The five TRBV segments detected at higher frequency in patients than in controls included TRBV5-6, TRBV5-1 and TRBV20-1.

Germline assignment: CDR1 DFQATT and CDR2 SNEGSKA (reference sequence). The CDR3 consists of 14 residues. Prepared TCR beta cDNA libraries contained unique molecular identifiers. One entry per CDR3 protein results from TCRdb running MiXCR on the PCR reads. This table holds about 560,000 distinct CDR3 sequences, 44% found once. This clonotype was obtained from a girl aged 10 to 17 with multiple sclerosis. This chain joins TRBV20-1 and TRBJ2-1; D could derive from TRBD1 or TRBD2 (5 bases each). The J call is in doubt because the DNA end fits TRBJ2-7 better. Sequencing was carried out using blood. CDR3 DNA sequence: TGCAGTGGGGTGGGGAGCCGGGGCTACAATGAGCAGTACTTC. Translation: CSGVGSRGYNEQYF.